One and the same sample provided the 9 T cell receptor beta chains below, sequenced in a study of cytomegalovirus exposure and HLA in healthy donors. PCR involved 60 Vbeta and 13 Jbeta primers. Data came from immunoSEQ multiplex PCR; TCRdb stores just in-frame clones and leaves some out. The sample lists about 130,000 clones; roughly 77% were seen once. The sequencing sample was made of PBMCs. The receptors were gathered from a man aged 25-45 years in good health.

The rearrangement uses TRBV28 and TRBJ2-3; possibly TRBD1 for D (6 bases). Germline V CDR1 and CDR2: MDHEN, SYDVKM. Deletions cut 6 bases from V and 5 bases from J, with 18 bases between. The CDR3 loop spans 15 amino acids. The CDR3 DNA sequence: TGTGCCAGCAGGTCAGGGGCCTCCGGGGTAGATACGCAGTATTTT. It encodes CASRSGASGVDTQYF.

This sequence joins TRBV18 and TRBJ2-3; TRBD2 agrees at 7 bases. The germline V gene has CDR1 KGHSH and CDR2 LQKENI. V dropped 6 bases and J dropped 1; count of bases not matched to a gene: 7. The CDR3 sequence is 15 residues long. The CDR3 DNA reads TGTGCCAGCTCTCCTGCGGGAGCGGGCACAGATACGCAGTATTTT. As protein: CASSPAGAGTDTQYF.

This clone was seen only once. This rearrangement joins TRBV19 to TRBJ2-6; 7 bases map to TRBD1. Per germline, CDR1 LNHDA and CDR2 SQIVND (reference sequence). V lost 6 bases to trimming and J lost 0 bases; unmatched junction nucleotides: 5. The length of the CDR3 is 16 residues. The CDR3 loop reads CASRATGSSGANVLTF. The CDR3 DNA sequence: TGTGCCAGTAGGGCGACAGGGTCCTCTGGGGCCAACGTCCTGACTTTC.

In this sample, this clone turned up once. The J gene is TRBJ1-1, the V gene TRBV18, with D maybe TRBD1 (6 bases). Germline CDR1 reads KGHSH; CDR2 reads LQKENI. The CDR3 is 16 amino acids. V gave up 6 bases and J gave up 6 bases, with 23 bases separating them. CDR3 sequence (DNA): TGTGCCAGCTCCCTCCAGATTAGTGGGGGCTCCCCTGAAGCTTTCTTT. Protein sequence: CASSLQISGGSPEAFF.

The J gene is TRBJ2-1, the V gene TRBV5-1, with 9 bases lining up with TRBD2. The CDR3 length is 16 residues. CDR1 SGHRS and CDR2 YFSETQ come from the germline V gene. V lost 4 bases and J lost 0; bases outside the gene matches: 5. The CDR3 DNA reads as TGCGCCAGCAGCCAGACTAGCGGTAGCTCCTACAATGAGCAGTTCTTC. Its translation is CASSQTSGSSYNEQFF.

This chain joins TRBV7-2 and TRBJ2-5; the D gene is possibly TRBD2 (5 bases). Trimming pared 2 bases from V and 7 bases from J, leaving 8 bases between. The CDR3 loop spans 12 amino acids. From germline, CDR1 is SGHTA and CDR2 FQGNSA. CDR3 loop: CASSLWAGTQYF. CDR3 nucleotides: TGTGCCAGCAGCTTATGGGCGGGGACCCAGTACTTC.

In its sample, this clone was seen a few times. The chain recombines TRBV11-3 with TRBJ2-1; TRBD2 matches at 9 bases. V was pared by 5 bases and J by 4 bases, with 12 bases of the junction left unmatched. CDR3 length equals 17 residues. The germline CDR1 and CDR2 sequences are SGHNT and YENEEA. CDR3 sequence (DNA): TGTGCCAGCAGCCCTGGTGGGGGAGCGGGAGGATACAATGAGCAGTTCTTC. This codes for CASSPGGGAGGYNEQFF.

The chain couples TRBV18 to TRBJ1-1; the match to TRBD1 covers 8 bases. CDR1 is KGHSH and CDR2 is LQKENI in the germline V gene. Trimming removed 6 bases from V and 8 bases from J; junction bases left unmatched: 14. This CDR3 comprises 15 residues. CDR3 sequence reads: CASSRDRQGTSEAFF. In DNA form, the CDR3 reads TGTGCCAGCTCCCGAGACCGACAGGGGACGTCCGAAGCTTTCTTT.

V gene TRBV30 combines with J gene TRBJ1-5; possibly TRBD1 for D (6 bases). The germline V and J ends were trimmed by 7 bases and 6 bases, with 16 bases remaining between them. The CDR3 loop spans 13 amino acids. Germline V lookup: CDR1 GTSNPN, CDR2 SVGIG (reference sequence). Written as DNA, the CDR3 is TGTGCCTCCCGCGGGGGGGCTGGTCAGCCCCAGCATTTT. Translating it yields CASRGGAGQPQHF.